This T cell receptor beta chain was recorded in a study of CD8 T cells in ankylosing spondylitis (dated by TCRdb to between 2016 and 2019). For the study in its entirety: To find TCR variants linked to disease, the study profiled T cell receptor beta repertoires in ankylosing spondylitis patients and healthy donors. The full study cohort comprised 20 to 25 ankylosing spondylitis patients and 110 or so healthy donors. Peripheral blood samples were taken, and synovial fluid was additionally collected from ankylosing spondylitis patients. General conclusions and limits of the study: A TCR beta motif of several highly homologous amino acid variants appeared characteristic of blood from ankylosing spondylitis patients. In peripheral blood, the disease-linked clones were found at relatively low frequencies and had a CD8+ phenotype. Some of the motif variants had been reported before in the synovial fluid and blood of reactive arthritis patients, a finding that suggests common disease-initiation mechanisms. The disease-linked clones were reported to be significantly enriched in matched synovial fluid samples from ankylosing spondylitis patients.

Instrument used: Illumina HiSeq 2500. TCR beta libraries were prepared by quantitative 5'-RACE with molecular barcodes. Per the original workflow: A new computational method based on a probabilistic model of VDJ rearrangement was used to identify disease-linked TCR variants. Clones were called with MiXCR by TCRdb after fastp trimmed the public reads at Q25, and only in-frame beta chains were retained. Rows with one shared CDR3 protein collapse into an entry with the most common genes and DNA. Clone size and V and J calls follow TCRdb, not the original study. This sample holds roughly 280,000 distinct CDR3 sequences; 20% were observed only once. 7.5% to 9.5% of the sample lies in the top ten. This clonotype was counted once. Its antigen is currently not known. No per-base quality is available; no much larger clone lies one base away. A single read constitutes weak evidence. CDR1 LGHNA and CDR2 YNFKEQ are derived from the germline V gene. V is reduced by 4 bases and J by 7 bases, leaving a spacing of 19 bases between them. From cysteine to phenylalanine, the CDR3 is 16 amino acids long. The retained sequence is limited to the CDR3, 48 bases, with the frame set at the first base.

The source is a male donor with ankylosing spondylitis or in good health (not recorded which). The sequencing input was blood, either unsorted or a sorted T cell fraction (not recorded which). This sequence uses TRBV4-2 and TRBJ2-2, with TRBD1 as a weak D call on 6 bases. The CDR3 region has the sequence CASSLPSRGQGGELFF. The sequenced DNA is TGTGCCAGCAGCCTTCCCAGCAGGGGCCAGGGCGGGGAGCTGTTTTTT.